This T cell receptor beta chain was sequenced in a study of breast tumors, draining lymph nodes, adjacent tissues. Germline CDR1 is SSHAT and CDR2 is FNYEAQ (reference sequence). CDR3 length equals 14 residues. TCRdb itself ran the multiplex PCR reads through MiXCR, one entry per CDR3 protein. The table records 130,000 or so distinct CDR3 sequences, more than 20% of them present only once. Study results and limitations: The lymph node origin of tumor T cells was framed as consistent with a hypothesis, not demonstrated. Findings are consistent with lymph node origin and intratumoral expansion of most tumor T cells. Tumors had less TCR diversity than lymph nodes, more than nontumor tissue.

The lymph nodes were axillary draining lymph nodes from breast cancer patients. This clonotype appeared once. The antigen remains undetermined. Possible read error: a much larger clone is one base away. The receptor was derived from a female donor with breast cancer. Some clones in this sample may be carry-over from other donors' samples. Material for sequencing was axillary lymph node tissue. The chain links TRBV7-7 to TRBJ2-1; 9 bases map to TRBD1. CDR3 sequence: CASSLRTGDNEQFF. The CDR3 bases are TGTGCTAGCAGCCTCCGGACAGGGGACAATGAGCAGTTCTTC.